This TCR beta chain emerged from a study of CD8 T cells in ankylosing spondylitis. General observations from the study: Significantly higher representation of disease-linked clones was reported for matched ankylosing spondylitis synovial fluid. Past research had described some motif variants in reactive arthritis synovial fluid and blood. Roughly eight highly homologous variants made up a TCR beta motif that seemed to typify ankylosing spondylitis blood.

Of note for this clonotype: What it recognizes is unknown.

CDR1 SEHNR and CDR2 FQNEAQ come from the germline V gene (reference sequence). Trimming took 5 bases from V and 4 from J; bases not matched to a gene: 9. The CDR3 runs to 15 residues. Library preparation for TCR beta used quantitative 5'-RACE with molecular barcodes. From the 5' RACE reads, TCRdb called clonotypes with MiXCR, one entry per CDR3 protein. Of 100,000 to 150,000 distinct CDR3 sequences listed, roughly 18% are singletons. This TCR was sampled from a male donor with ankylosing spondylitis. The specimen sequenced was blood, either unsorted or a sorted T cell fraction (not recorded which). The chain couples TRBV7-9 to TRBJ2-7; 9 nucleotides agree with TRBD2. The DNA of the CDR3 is TGTGCCAGCAGCCGGGCGGGAGGGCCGGGATACGAGCAGTACTTC. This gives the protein CASSRAGGPGYEQYF.